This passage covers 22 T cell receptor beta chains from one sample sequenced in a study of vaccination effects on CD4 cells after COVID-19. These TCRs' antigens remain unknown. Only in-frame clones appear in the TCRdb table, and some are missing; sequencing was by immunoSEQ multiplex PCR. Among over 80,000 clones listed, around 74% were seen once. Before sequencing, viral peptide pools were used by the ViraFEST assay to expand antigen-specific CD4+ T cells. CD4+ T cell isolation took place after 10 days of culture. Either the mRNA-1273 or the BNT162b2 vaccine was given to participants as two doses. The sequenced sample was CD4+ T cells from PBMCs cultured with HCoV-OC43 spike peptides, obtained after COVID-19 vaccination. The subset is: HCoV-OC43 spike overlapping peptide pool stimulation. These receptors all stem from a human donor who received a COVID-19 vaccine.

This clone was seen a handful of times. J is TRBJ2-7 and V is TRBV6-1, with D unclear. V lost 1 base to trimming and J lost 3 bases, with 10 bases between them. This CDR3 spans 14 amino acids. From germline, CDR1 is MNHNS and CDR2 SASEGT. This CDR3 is CASSEVGLGYEQYV. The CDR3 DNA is TGTGCCAGCAGTGAAGTCGGCCTCGGCTACGAGCAGTACGTC.

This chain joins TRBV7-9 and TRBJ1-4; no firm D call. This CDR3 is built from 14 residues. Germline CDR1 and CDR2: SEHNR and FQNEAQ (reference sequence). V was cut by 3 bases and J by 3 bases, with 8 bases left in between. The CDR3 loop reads CASSLTLPNEKLFF. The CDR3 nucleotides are TGTGCCAGCAGCTTGACCTTACCTAATGAAAAACTGTTTTTT.

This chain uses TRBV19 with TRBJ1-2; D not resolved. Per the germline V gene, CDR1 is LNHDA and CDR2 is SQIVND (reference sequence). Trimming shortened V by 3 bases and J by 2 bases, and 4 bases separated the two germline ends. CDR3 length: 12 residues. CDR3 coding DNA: TGTGCCAGTAGTATCCAGAACTATGGCTACACCTTC. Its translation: CASSIQNYGYTF. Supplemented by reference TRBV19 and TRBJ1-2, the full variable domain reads DGGITQSPKYLFRKEGQNVTLSCEQNLNHDAMYWYRQDPGQGLRLIYYSQIVNDFQKGDIAEGYSVSREKKESFPLTVTSAQKNPTAFYLCASSIQNYGYTFGSGTRLTVV.

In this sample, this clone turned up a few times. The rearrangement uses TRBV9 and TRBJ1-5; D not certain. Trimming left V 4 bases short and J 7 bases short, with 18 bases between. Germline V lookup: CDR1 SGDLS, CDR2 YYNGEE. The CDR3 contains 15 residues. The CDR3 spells CASSKGRTGAQPQHF. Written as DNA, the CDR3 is TGTGCCAGCAGCAAAGGACGGACGGGAGCCCAGCCCCAGCATTTT.

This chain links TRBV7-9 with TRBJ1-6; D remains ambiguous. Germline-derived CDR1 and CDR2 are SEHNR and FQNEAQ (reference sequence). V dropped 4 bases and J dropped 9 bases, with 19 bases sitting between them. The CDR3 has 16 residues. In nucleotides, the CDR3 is TGTGCCAGCAGCTCCGTCCAATCCGCCCCAATTTCACCCCTCCACTTT. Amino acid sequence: CASSSVQSAPISPLHF.

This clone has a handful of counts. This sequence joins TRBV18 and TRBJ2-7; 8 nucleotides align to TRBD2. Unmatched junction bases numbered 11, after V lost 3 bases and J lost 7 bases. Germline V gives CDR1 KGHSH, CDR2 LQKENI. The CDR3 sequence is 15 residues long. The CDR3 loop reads CASSPGLAGDLEQYV. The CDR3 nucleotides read TGTGCCAGCTCACCGGGGCTAGCGGGCGACCTAGAGCAGTACGTC.

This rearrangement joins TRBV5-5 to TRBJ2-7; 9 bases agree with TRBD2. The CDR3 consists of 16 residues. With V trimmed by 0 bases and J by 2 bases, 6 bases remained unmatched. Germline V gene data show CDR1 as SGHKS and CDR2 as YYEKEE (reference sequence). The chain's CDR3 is CASSLAAGGATYEQYV. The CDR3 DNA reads TGTGCCAGCAGCTTGGCCGCGGGGGGGGCTACCTACGAGCAGTACGTC.

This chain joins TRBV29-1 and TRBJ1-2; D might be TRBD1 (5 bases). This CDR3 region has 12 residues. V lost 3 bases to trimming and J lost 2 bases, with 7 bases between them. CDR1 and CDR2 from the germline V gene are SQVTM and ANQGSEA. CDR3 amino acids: CSVDRGNYGYTF. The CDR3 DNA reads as TGCAGCGTTGATCGGGGGAACTATGGCTACACCTTC.

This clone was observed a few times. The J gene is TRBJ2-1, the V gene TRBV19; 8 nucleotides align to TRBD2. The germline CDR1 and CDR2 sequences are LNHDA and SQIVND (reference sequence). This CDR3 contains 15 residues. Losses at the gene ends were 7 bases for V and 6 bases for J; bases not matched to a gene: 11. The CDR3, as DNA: TGTGCCAGTATCGAGGTTGCGGGGGGTATCAATGAGCAGTTCTTC. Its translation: CASIEVAGGINEQFF.

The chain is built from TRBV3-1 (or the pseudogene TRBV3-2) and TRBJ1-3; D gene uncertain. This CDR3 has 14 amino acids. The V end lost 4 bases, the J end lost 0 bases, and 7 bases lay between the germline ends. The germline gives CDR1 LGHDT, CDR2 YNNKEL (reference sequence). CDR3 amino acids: CASSPRSSGNTIYF. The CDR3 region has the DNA TGTGCCAGCAGCCCTCGGAGCTCTGGAAACACCATATATTTT.

The CDR3 region is CSGQSSSPLHF. CDR3 DNA: TGCAGTGGACAGAGCTCTTCACCCCTCCACTTT. V gene TRBV20-1 combines with J gene TRBJ1-6; TRBD1 is a possible D gene (5 bases). The germline gives CDR1 DFQATT, CDR2 SNEGSKA (reference sequence). Trimming pared 7 bases from V and 9 bases from J, leaving 10 bases between. The CDR3 is 11 amino acids.

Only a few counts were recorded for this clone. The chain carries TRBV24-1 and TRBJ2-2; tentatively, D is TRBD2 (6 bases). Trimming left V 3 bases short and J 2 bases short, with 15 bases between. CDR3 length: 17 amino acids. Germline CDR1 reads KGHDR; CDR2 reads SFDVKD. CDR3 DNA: TGTGCCACCAGTGATGTGGCCAGGAGGGGAAACACCGGGGAGCTGTTTTTT. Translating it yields CATSDVARRGNTGELFF.

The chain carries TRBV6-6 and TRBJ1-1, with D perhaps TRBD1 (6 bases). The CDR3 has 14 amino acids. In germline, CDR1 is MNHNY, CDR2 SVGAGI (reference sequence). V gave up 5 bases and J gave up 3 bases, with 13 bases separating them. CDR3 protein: CASSDGGADTEAFF. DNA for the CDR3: TGTGCCAGCAGTGACGGGGGCGCGGACACTGAAGCTTTCTTT.

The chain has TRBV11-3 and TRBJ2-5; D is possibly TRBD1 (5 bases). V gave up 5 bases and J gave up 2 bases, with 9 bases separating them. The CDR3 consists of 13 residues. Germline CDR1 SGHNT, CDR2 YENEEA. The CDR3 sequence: CASSGAFQETQYF. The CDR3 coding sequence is TGTGCCAGCAGCGGGGCTTTTCAAGAGACCCAGTACTTC.

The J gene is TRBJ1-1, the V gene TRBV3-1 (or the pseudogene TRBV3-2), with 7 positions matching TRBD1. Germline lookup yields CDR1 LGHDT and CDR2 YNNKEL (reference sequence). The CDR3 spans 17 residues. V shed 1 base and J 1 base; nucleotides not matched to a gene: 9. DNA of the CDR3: TGTGCCAGCAGCCAAGTGGGGACAGCAGCTAAGAACACTGAAGCTTTCTTT. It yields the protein CASSQVGTAAKNTEAFF.

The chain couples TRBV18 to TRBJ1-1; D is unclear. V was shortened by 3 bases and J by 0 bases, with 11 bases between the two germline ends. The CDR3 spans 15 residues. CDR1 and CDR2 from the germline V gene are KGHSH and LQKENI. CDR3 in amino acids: CASSPPDRVNTEAFF. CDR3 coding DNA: TGTGCCAGCTCACCCCCTGATAGGGTGAACACTGAAGCTTTCTTT.

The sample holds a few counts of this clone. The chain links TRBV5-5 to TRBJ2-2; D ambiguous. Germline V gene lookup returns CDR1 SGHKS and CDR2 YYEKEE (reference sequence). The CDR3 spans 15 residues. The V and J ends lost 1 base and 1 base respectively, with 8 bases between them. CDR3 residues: CASSLLLMNTGELFF. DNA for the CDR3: TGTGCCAGCAGCTTGTTACTTATGAACACCGGGGAGCTGTTTTTT.

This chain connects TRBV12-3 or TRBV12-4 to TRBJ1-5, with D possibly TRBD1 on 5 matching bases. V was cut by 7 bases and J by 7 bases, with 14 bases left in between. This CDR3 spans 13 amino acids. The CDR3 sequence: CASTPGLGQPQHF. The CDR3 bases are TGTGCCAGCACCCCAGGGTTAGGGCAGCCCCAGCATTTT.

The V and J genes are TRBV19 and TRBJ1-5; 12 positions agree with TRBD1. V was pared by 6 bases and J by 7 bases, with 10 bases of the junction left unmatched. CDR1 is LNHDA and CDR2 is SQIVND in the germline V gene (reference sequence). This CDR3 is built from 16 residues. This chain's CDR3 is CASSETGQGARQPQHF. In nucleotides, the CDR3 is TGTGCCAGTAGCGAAACGGGACAGGGGGCTCGGCAGCCCCAGCATTTT.

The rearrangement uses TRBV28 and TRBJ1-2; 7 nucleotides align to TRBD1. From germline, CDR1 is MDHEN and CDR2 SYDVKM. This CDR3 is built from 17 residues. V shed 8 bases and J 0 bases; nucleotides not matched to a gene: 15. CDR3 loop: CASRKSGGGGPNYGYTF. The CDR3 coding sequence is TGTGCCAGCCGTAAGTCAGGCGGAGGGGGCCCTAACTATGGCTACACCTTC.

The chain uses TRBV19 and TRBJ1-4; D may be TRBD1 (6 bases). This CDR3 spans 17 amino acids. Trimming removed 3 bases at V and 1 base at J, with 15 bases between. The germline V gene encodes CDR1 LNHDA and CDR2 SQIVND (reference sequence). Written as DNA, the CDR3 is TGTGCCAGTAGTATTTCCTCCAGGGGACTAACTAATGAAAAACTGTTTTTT. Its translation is CASSISSRGLTNEKLFF.

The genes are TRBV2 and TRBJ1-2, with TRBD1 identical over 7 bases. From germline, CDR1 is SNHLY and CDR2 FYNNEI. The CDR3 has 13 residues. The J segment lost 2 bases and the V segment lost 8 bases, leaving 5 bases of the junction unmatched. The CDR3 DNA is TGTGCCAGCCGACAGGGAATGAACTATGGCTACACCTTC. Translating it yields CASRQGMNYGYTF.